The 9 T cell receptor beta chains below come from one sample, sequenced in a study of blood T cell repertoires in COVID-19. Sequencing used immunoSEQ multiplex PCR; TCRdb keeps in-frame clones, though not all of them. This sample has about 75,000 clones, with around 84% found just once. Sequences were obtained from peripheral blood. These receptors were obtained from a woman aged 45 to 65 with acute or convalescent COVID-19.

V and J are TRBV7-3 and TRBJ2-3, with D possibly being TRBD1 (6 bases). The CDR3 has 15 amino acids. Germline loops: CDR1 SGHTA, CDR2 FQGTGA. Deletions cut 3 bases from V and 0 bases from J, with 10 bases between. CDR3 protein: CASSLRGGSTDTQYF. In DNA form, the CDR3 reads TGTGCCAGCAGCTTGAGAGGGGGAAGCACAGATACGCAGTATTTT.

The J gene is TRBJ1-2, the V gene TRBV9, with 7 bases that match TRBD1. CDR1 and CDR2 (germline): SGDLS, YYNGEE. V lost 2 bases, J lost 6 bases, and 7 bases stayed unmatched. CDR3 length: 14 residues. The CDR3 bases are TGTGCCAGCAGCGTTGATACAGGGGACCATGGCTACACCTTC. Its translation is CASSVDTGDHGYTF.

The rearrangement joins TRBV11-2 to TRBJ2-7; 8 bases match TRBD2. Per germline, CDR1 SGHAT and CDR2 FQNNGV. After removal of 8 bases from V and 4 bases from J, the junction contained 1 base not matched to a gene. This CDR3 has 11 amino acids. As DNA, the CDR3 is TGTGCCAGCCGGGAGGGGTACGAGCAGTACTTC. Translated, it gives CASREGYEQYF. The full variable domain, rest sourced from reference TRBV11-2 and TRBJ2-7, is EAGVAQSPRYKIIEKRQSVAFWCNPISGHATLYWYQQILGQGPKLLIQFQNNGVVDDSQLPKDRFSAERLKGVDSTLKIQPAKLEDSAVYLCASREGYEQYFGPGTRLTVT.

The V call is TRBV5-4, the J call TRBJ2-5; 7 positions agree with TRBD2. Unmatched junction bases numbered 12, after V lost 8 bases and J lost 5 bases. CDR1 SGHNT and CDR2 YYREEE come from the germline V gene (reference sequence). The CDR3 is 14 residues long. CDR3 nucleotide sequence: TGTGCCAGTAAATTTGCGGGAGTGCGGGAGACCCAGTACTTC. This sequence encodes CASKFAGVRETQYF.

The V call is TRBV7-2, the J call TRBJ2-7; 11 nucleotides line up with TRBD2. The V and J ends lost 5 bases and 7 bases, in that order; junction bases with no gene match: 7. This CDR3 region has 14 residues. Germline V gene lookup returns CDR1 SGHTA and CDR2 FQGNSA. CDR3 sequence reads: CASSTTSGTGEQYF. CDR3 nucleotide sequence: TGTGCCAGCAGCACGACTAGCGGGACAGGGGAGCAGTACTTC.

This clone was recorded once. This chain uses TRBV6-2 or TRBV6-3 with TRBJ2-6; no definite D call. CDR3 length: 17 residues. V was clipped by 5 bases and J by 1 base, with 15 bases between them. Germline V gives CDR1 MNHEY, CDR2 SVGEGT. The CDR3 region has the DNA TGTGCCAGCAGTGCCGGTCAGGTGTGGTCTGGGGCCAACGTCCTGACTTTC. It specifies CASSAGQVWSGANVLTF.

The chain combines TRBV11-2 with TRBJ2-7; possible D gene TRBD2, 5 bases. In germline, CDR1 is SGHAT, CDR2 FQNNGV. V lost 5 bases and J 2 bases, leaving 19 bases between the germline ends. The CDR3 runs to 16 residues. This chain's CDR3 is CASSPIMRVGTYEQYF. The CDR3 DNA reads as TGTGCCAGCAGCCCCATTATGAGGGTGGGGACCTACGAGCAGTACTTC.

There are a few counts of this clone. V is TRBV28 and J is TRBJ1-5, with 7 bases fitting TRBD1. This CDR3 has 15 amino acids. Germline CDR1 MDHEN, CDR2 SYDVKM. V dropped 6 bases and J dropped 3; count of bases not matched to a gene: 8. CDR3: CASSTGQKDNQPQHF. Written as DNA, the CDR3 is TGTGCCAGCAGCACGGGACAGAAGGACAATCAGCCCCAGCATTTT.

This chain uses TRBV6-5 with TRBJ1-1, with a possible D match to TRBD1 (6 bases). Germline V gene lookup returns CDR1 MNHEY and CDR2 SVGAGI. The CDR3 extends over 14 amino acids. Trimming took off 7 bases at V and 1 base at J, with 13 bases between the two ends. CDR3 coding DNA: TGTGCCAGCAAGCGGACAGTCGCGAACACTGAAGCTTTCTTT. Protein: CASKRTVANTEAFF.